This TCR beta chain was captured by sequencing in a study of blood T cell repertoires in COVID-19. Clones were read by immunoSEQ multiplex PCR, and TCRdb kept only the in-frame ones, dropping some. The sample lists 300,000 to 350,000 clones; 88% were seen once. The CDR3 runs to 16 residues. Trimming at V came to 1 base and at J to 4 bases, leaving 4 bases not matched to a gene. Germline assignment: CDR1 SGHRS and CDR2 YFSETQ. Sequencing used peripheral blood. This TCR was sampled from a woman under 40 with COVID-19, enrolled during active disease. The chain has TRBV5-1 and TRBJ2-2; 10 bases agree with TRBD1. CDR3: CASSLPGTGVTGELFF. Written as DNA, the CDR3 is TGCGCCAGCAGCTTGCCCGGGACAGGGGTCACCGGGGAGCTGTTTTTT.